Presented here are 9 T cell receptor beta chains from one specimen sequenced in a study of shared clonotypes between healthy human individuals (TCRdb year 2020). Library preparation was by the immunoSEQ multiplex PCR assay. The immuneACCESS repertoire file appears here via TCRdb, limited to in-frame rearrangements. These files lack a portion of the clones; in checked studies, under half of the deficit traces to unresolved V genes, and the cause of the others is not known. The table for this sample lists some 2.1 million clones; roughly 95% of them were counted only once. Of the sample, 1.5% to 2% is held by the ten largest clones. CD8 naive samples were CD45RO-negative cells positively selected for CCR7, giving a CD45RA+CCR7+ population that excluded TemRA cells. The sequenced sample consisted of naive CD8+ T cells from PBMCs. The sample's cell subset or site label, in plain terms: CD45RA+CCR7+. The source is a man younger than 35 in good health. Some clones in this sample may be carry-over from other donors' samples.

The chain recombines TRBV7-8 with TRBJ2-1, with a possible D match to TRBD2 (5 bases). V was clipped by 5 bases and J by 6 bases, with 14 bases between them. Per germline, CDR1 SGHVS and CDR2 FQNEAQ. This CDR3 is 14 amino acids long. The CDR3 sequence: CASSPTPSINEQFF. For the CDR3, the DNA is TGTGCCAGCAGCCCCACCCCTAGCATCAATGAGCAGTTCTTC.

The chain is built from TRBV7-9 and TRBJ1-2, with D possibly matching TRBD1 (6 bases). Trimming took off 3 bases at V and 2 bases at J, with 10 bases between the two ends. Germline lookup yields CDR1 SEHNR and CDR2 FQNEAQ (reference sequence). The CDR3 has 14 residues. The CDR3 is CASSFGDRNYGYTF. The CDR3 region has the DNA TGTGCCAGCAGCTTCGGAGACAGGAACTATGGCTACACCTTC.

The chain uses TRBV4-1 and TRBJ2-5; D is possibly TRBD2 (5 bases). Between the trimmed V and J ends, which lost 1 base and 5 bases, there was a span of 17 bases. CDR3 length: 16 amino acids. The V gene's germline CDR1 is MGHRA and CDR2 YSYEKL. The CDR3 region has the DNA TGCGCCAGCAGCCAAGGGACCAGCGGCTCTGGCGAGACCCAGTACTTC. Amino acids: CASSQGTSGSGETQYF.

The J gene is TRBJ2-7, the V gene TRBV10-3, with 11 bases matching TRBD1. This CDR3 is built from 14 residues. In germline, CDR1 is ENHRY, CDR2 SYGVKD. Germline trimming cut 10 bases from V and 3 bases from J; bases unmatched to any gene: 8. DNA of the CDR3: TGTGCCACCAAGCCGGGACAGGGGGTCTACGAGCAGTACTTC. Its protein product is CATKPGQGVYEQYF.

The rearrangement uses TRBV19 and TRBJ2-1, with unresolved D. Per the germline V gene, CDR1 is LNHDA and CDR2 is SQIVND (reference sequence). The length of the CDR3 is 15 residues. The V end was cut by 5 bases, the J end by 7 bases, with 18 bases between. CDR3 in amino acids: CASSEDSESANEQFF. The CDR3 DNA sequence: TGTGCCAGTAGTGAAGACTCGGAGTCTGCGAATGAGCAGTTCTTC.

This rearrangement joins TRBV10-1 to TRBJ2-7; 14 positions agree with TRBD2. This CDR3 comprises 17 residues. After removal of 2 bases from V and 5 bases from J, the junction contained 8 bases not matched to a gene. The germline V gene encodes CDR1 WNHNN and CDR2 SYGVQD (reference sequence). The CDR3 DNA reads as TGCGCCAGCAGTGAGCCGGGGGGACTAGCGGGAGTCCACGAGCAGTACTTC. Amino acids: CASSEPGGLAGVHEQYF.

CDR3 residues: CATSLSGGLGLNTEAFF. The CDR3 coding sequence is TGTGCCACCAGCCTTTCTGGAGGGTTAGGGCTGAACACTGAAGCTTTCTTT. This rearrangement joins TRBV15 to TRBJ1-1, with D uncertain. This CDR3 region has 17 residues. Trimming pared 5 bases from V and 0 bases from J, leaving 19 bases between. CDR1 is LNHNV and CDR2 is YYDKDF in the germline V gene (reference sequence).

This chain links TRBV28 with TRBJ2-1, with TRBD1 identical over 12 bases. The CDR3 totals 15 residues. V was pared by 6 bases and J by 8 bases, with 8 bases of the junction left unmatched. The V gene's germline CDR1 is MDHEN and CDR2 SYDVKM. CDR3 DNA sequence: TGTGCCAGCAGGGGCCCGGGACAGGGGGCCTATGAGCAGTTCTTC. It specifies CASRGPGQGAYEQFF.

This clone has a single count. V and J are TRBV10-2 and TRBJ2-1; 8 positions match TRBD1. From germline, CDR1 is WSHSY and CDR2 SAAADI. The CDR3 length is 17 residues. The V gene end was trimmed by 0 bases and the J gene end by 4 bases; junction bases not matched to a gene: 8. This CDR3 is CASSESSGTGSYNEQFF. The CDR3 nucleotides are TGCGCCAGCAGTGAGTCTTCCGGGACAGGAAGTTACAATGAGCAGTTCTTC.